One and the same sample provided the 27 T cell receptor beta chains below, sequenced in a study of T-cell reconstitution after alpha-beta-depleted transplantation in children. The TCRbeta library was prepared with unique molecular identifiers. TCRdb re-derived calls from the PCR reads in MiXCR, one entry per CDR3 protein. The sample lists about 610,000 distinct CDR3 sequences; over 9.5% were seen once. The sample here was PBMCs from the stem cell graft donor, taken from the stem cell graft. These receptors were obtained from a human donor who donated a stem cell graft to a child with acute myeloid leukemia.

This clonotype was recorded at least ten times. The chain links TRBV7-9 to TRBJ1-1; D gene ambiguous. Germline values: CDR1 SEHNR, CDR2 FQNEAQ (reference sequence). The CDR3 extends over 11 amino acids. Trimming cost V 3 bases and J 6 bases, with 5 bases left between them. CDR3 region: CASSLRAEAFF. The CDR3 coding sequence is TGTGCCAGCAGCTTGAGAGCTGAAGCTTTCTTT.

This clonotype was counted only a few times. The rearrangement links TRBV15 to TRBJ1-5, with unresolved D. V was trimmed by 2 bases and J by 3 bases, leaving 2 bases between them. CDR3 length equals 12 residues. Germline CDR1 is LNHNV and CDR2 is YYDKDF (reference sequence). CDR3 coding DNA: TGTGCCACCAGCAGACCCAATCAGCCCCAGCATTTT. Residues: CATSRPNQPQHF.

The rearrangement joins TRBV20-1 to TRBJ2-5; TRBD1 might be the D (6 bases). The CDR3 covers 13 residues. Germline CDR1 reads DFQATT; CDR2 reads SNEGSKA (reference sequence). With 3 bases removed from V and 2 bases from J, the gap between germline ends came to 10 bases. CDR3 in amino acids: CSARRTAQETQYF. The CDR3 nucleotides read TGCAGTGCTAGGCGGACAGCACAAGAGACCCAGTACTTC.

This clonotype appeared a few times. The chain couples TRBV12-3 or TRBV12-4 to TRBJ2-1; D call uncertain. Trimming took off 2 bases at V and 6 bases at J, with 14 bases between the two ends. The CDR3 loop spans 15 amino acids. CDR3 amino acids: CASSLSLGRRNEQFF. DNA for the CDR3: TGTGCCAGCAGTTTATCGCTCGGCAGGCGCAATGAGCAGTTCTTC.

The CDR3 sequence is CSARETEGQGVSGANVLTF. For the CDR3, the DNA is TGCAGTGCTAGAGAAACTGAGGGGCAGGGGGTCTCTGGGGCCAACGTCCTGACTTTC. The V and J genes are TRBV20-1 and TRBJ2-6, with 7 nucleotides matching TRBD1. This CDR3 has 19 residues. Germline assignment: CDR1 DFQATT and CDR2 SNEGSKA (reference sequence). With V trimmed by 0 bases and J by 0 bases, 11 bases remained unmatched.

This clonotype occurred many times. The chain carries TRBV11-1 and TRBJ2-3; possible D gene TRBD2, 5 bases. The V gene's germline CDR1 is SGHAT and CDR2 FQDESV (reference sequence). Trimming left V 4 bases short and J 6 bases short, with 14 bases between. This CDR3 is 14 amino acids long. The CDR3 region is CASSYRPGGDTQYF. CDR3 nucleotides: TGTGCCAGCAGCTATCGACCGGGCGGGGATACGCAGTATTTT. Variable domain in full (rest from reference TRBV11-1 and TRBJ2-3): EAEVAQSPRYKITEKSQAVAFWCDPISGHATLYWYRQILGQGPELLVQFQDESVVDDSQLPKDRFSAERLKGVDSTLKIQPAELGDSAMYLCASSYRPGGDTQYFGPGTRLTVL.

This clonotype was detected a few times. This chain joins TRBV27 and TRBJ1-4; 7 nucleotides align to TRBD1. The CDR3 covers 15 residues. The V segment lost 4 bases and the J segment 4 bases; nucleotides outside the gene matches: 6. In germline, CDR1 is MNHEY, CDR2 SMNVEV (reference sequence). CDR3 sequence (DNA): TGTGCCAGCAGTTACGGGACAGCCGATAATGAAAAACTGTTTTTT. This codes for CASSYGTADNEKLFF. Complete variable domain (other parts from reference TRBV27 and TRBJ1-4): EAQVTQNPRYLITVTGKKLTVTCSQNMNHEYMSWYRQDPGLGLRQIYYSMNVEVTDKGDVPEGYKVSRKEKRNFPLILESPSPNQTSLYFCASSYGTADNEKLFFGSGTQLSVL.

The chain joins TRBV20-1 to TRBJ1-2, with D unclear. The CDR3 loop spans 14 amino acids. CDR1 DFQATT and CDR2 SNEGSKA come from the germline V gene (reference sequence). Trimming took off 6 bases at V and 4 bases at J, with 18 bases between the two ends. CDR3 protein: CSAFGRRQVYGYTF. In DNA, the CDR3 is TGCAGTGCGTTCGGGAGGAGGCAGGTCTATGGCTACACCTTC.

The genes are TRBV11-1 and TRBJ2-7, with 9 bases matching TRBD2. Trimming cost V 5 bases and J 6 bases; bases outside gene matches: 8. Germline V CDR1 and CDR2: SGHAT, FQDESV (reference sequence). The CDR3 length is 14 residues. CDR3: CASSRSGSRSEQYF. In DNA form, the CDR3 reads TGTGCCAGCAGCCGTAGCGGGAGCCGTAGCGAGCAGTACTTC.

This clonotype was seen at least ten times. This chain joins TRBV12-3 or TRBV12-4 and TRBJ2-1; 9 bases line up with TRBD2. This CDR3 has 15 amino acids. The junction had 5 bases not matched to a gene; V was cut back by 2 bases and J by 6 bases. The CDR3 region has the DNA TGTGCCAGCAGTTTAAGGTCTAGCGGGATCAATGAGCAGTTCTTC. This gives the protein CASSLRSSGINEQFF.

This clonotype has just a few counts. J is TRBJ2-1 and V is TRBV4-3; 8 positions match TRBD1. The CDR3 consists of 17 residues. Germline V gene lookup returns CDR1 LGHNA and CDR2 YSLEER. The V gene end was trimmed by 0 bases and the J gene end by 2 bases; junction bases not matched to a gene: 6. CDR3 sequence: CASSQDKDRVTYNEQFF. CDR3 sequence (DNA): TGCGCCAGCAGCCAAGATAAGGACAGGGTAACCTACAATGAGCAGTTCTTC.

This clonotype was seen at least ten times. The chain joins TRBV15 to TRBJ2-6; D possibly matches TRBD1 or TRBD2 (5 bases each). Germline CDR1 is LNHNV and CDR2 is YYDKDF (reference sequence). The CDR3 spans 15 residues. The V end lost 1 base, the J end lost 2 bases, and 6 bases lay between the germline ends. CDR3 in DNA: TGTGCCACCAGCAGAGGGGGGACTGGGGCCAACGTCCTGACTTTC. It yields the protein CATSRGGTGANVLTF.

The rearrangement uses TRBV20-1 and TRBJ2-3; D is possibly TRBD2 (5 bases). The germline V gene has CDR1 DFQATT and CDR2 SNEGSKA (reference sequence). The CDR3 length is 17 residues. V was trimmed by 6 bases and J by 4 bases, leaving 26 bases between them. The CDR3 reads CSAFSRRPGFRADTQYF. CDR3 nucleotides: TGCAGTGCCTTCTCTCGGAGGCCGGGCTTTCGGGCAGATACGCAGTATTTT.

This clonotype was seen at least ten times. The chain combines TRBV20-1 with TRBJ2-1; D is unclear. Germline loops: CDR1 DFQATT, CDR2 SNEGSKA (reference sequence). V lost 2 bases and J 0 bases, leaving 8 bases between the germline ends. The CDR3 is 14 amino acids. The CDR3 bases are TGCAGTGCTAGAAGCGATTCCTCCTACAATGAGCAGTTCTTC. Translating gives CSARSDSSYNEQFF.

V and J are TRBV30 and TRBJ2-5, with D possibly matching TRBD2 (5 bases). CDR3 size: 13 residues. CDR1 is GTSNPN and CDR2 is SVGIG in the germline V gene (reference sequence). Between the trimmed V and J ends, which lost 2 bases and 6 bases, there was a span of 13 bases. The CDR3 DNA reads as TGTGCCTGGAGTCCCCTAGCCGGTCAGACCCAGTACTTC. Translation gives CAWSPLAGQTQYF.

This clonotype was counted only a few times. The chain couples TRBV11-2 to TRBJ2-6; 7 positions agree with TRBD1. This CDR3 region has 18 residues. The J segment lost 0 bases and the V segment lost 5 bases, leaving 10 bases of the junction unmatched. Per germline, CDR1 SGHAT and CDR2 FQNNGV. CDR3 protein: CASSPQGQRRSGANVLTF. The DNA of the CDR3 is TGTGCCAGCAGCCCGCAGGGACAGCGTCGCTCTGGGGCCAACGTCCTGACTTTC.

This clonotype was recorded many times. The chain couples TRBV29-1 to TRBJ1-1, with D perhaps matching TRBD1 (5 bases). CDR1 is SQVTM and CDR2 is ANQGSEA in the germline V gene. The CDR3 has 13 amino acids. V lost 7 bases, J lost 5 bases, and 17 bases lay in between. The CDR3: CSDEVGTLTEAFF. The CDR3, as DNA: TGCAGCGATGAGGTGGGGACCTTAACTGAAGCTTTCTTT.

The rearrangement joins TRBV29-1 to TRBJ1-1; D not certain. The V gene's germline CDR1 is SQVTM and CDR2 ANQGSEA. There are 11 residues in the CDR3. Trimming took off 0 bases at V and 13 bases at J, with 12 bases between the two ends. CDR3 sequence: CSVEDTKWGFF. The CDR3 region has the DNA TGCAGCGTTGAAGATACCAAATGGGGTTTCTTT.

This clonotype was detected only a few times. The chain carries TRBV25-1 and TRBJ2-3, with D uncertain. CDR3 length equals 13 residues. Trimming removed 6 bases from V and 5 bases from J, with 12 bases in between. Germline CDR1 MGHDK, CDR2 SYGVNS. The CDR3 protein is CASSNSWGDTQYF. The DNA of the CDR3 is TGTGCCAGCAGCAACTCTTGGGGAGATACGCAGTATTTT.

In its sample, this clonotype was seen many times. The chain carries TRBV5-1 and TRBJ2-1; a possible D gene is TRBD1 (5 bases). Trimming removed 0 bases from V and 6 bases from J, with 10 bases in between. CDR3 length: 14 amino acids. Germline lookup yields CDR1 SGHRS and CDR2 YFSETQ. The CDR3, as DNA: TGCGCCAGCAGCTTGGAGCTAGGGGTCAATGAGCAGTTCTTC. Translation gives CASSLELGVNEQFF. The complete variable domain, with remaining parts taken from reference TRBV5-1 and TRBJ2-1, reads KAGVTQTPRYLIKTRGQQVTLSCSPISGHRSVSWYQQTPGQGLQFLFEYFSETQRNKGNFPGRFSGRQFSNSRSEMNVSTLELGDSALYLCASSLELGVNEQFFGPGTRLTVL.

This clonotype was counted only a few times. The chain links TRBV12-3 or TRBV12-4 to TRBJ2-5; 8 nucleotides align to TRBD2. This CDR3 contains 14 residues. V was clipped by 6 bases and J by 3 bases; unmatched bases: 6. The CDR3 region is CASSGRGAEETQYF. CDR3 bases: TGTGCCAGCAGCGGGCGGGGGGCAGAAGAGACCCAGTACTTC.

The V call is TRBV7-9, the J call TRBJ1-2, with D tentatively TRBD1 (5 bases). Germline V gene sequence: CDR1 SEHNR, CDR2 FQNEAQ (reference sequence). Trimming shortened V by 1 base and J by 4 bases, and 13 bases separated the two germline ends. The CDR3 totals 15 residues. The CDR3 bases are TGTGCCAGCAGCTTAGGTGCAGGGCCAAGCTATGGCTACACCTTC. The encoded protein is CASSLGAGPSYGYTF.

This clonotype has just a few counts. V and J are TRBV15 and TRBJ1-5; no reliable D call. This CDR3 region has 12 residues. Germline values: CDR1 LNHNV, CDR2 YYDKDF (reference sequence). The V gene lost 0 bases and the J gene lost 7 bases, with 4 bases spanning the gap. CDR3 residues: CATSRDIQPQHF. For the CDR3, the DNA is TGTGCCACCAGCAGAGATATCCAGCCCCAGCATTTT.

This chain connects TRBV18 to TRBJ2-3, with D perhaps TRBD1 (6 bases). V lost 2 bases and J lost 5, with 8 bases in between. This CDR3 comprises 13 residues. CDR1 and CDR2 (germline): KGHSH, LQKENI. CDR3: CASSPEGEDTQYF. In DNA form, the CDR3 reads TGTGCCAGCTCACCAGAGGGGGAAGATACGCAGTATTTT.

The chain uses TRBV29-1 and TRBJ2-7, with D possibly matching TRBD1 (7 bases). The CDR3 spans 12 residues. CDR1 and CDR2 from the germline V gene are SQVTM and ANQGSEA. V lost 7 bases, J lost 3 bases, and 13 bases lay in between. CDR3 region: CSGRGLYYEQYF. CDR3 sequence (DNA): TGCAGCGGGAGGGGGCTTTACTACGAGCAGTACTTC.

In its sample, this clonotype was seen a few times. The CDR3 loop is CASSPGSEYNEQFF. The CDR3 DNA sequence: TGCGCCAGCAGCCCGGGGTCGGAGTACAATGAGCAGTTCTTC. The genes are TRBV5-1 and TRBJ2-1, with a weak D call TRBD2 (5 bases). There are 14 residues in the CDR3. The V gene's germline CDR1 is SGHRS and CDR2 YFSETQ. V gave up 4 bases and J gave up 4 bases, with 12 bases separating them. Full variable domain (outside the CDR3, taken from reference TRBV5-1 and TRBJ2-1): KAGVTQTPRYLIKTRGQQVTLSCSPISGHRSVSWYQQTPGQGLQFLFEYFSETQRNKGNFPGRFSGRQFSNSRSEMNVSTLELGDSALYLCASSPGSEYNEQFFGPGTRLTVL.

This clonotype showed up many times. This chain links TRBV4-3 with TRBJ2-3; D is perhaps TRBD2 (5 bases). V shed 6 bases and J shed 8 bases, with 15 bases lying between them. The CDR3 is made up of 13 amino acids. Germline V gene sequence: CDR1 LGHNA, CDR2 YSLEER. The chain's CDR3 is CASRAAAGGTQYF. Here the CDR3 DNA reads TGCGCCAGCAGGGCAGCGGCGGGTGGTACGCAGTATTTT.